A single sample gave rise to the 2 T cell receptor beta chains below, sequenced in a study of blood T cells in healthy people across ages. Then a second PCR, running roughly 6 to 12 cycles, was carried out with a sample-barcoded 5' primer and a J-beta primer mix. One entry per CDR3 protein results from TCRdb running MiXCR on the 5' RACE reads. This sample yields about 830,000 distinct CDR3 sequences, of which about three fifths are seen a single time; roughly 22% belongs to the top ten. Sequenced: blood. The receptors here all came from a man aged 25-45 years in good health.

A few counts support this clonotype. The V gene is TRBV7-9, the J gene TRBJ1-2; tentative D call: TRBD1 (6 bases). Trimming pared 4 bases from V and 6 bases from J, leaving 9 bases between. The CDR3 is 12 residues long. Germline V gene sequence: CDR1 SEHNR, CDR2 FQNEAQ (reference sequence). The CDR3 region has the DNA TGTGCCAGCAGCTCAGGGGTGGATGGCTACACCTTC. Translating it yields CASSSGVDGYTF.

V gene TRBV4-2 combines with J gene TRBJ2-4; D is undetermined. The J call may be incorrect, as the DNA end agrees better with TRBJ2-7. The length of the CDR3 is 17 residues. Germline V gene data show CDR1 as LGHNA and CDR2 as YNFKEQ. The DNA of the CDR3 is TGTGCCAGCAGCCAAGGTCTGCCGGCTACAGTTCCCTACGAGCAGTACTTC. Translation: CASSQGLPATVPYEQYF.